Described below is a single T cell receptor beta chain sequence and its context. Its antigen is unidentified. The source of the sample is a study of PD-1 blockade in classical Hodgkin lymphoma. Measured with immunoSEQ multiplex PCR; TCRdb has only the in-frame clones, and not every one. The sample carries tens of thousands of clones, 90% recorded once. General study results and limits: In newly diagnosed patients, baseline TCR diversity was reportedly below that of healthy donors.

In germline, CDR1 is MNHEY, CDR2 SVGAGI. Trimming shortened V by 0 bases and J by 5 bases, and 11 bases separated the two germline ends. The CDR3 covers 14 residues. Regarding time point: cycle 4 day 1 (C4D1), after six to seven weeks of nivolumab. Each patient relapsed following autologous stem cell transplantation, and prior brentuximab vedotin exposure differed. The chain joins TRBV6-5 to TRBJ2-7, with a tentative D call TRBD1 (5 bases). This receptor was identified in a human donor with classical Hodgkin lymphoma. Sequencing used peripheral blood mononuclear cells (PBMCs), obtained before the fourth cycle of nivolumab. CDR3 loop: CASSYSPQGNEQYF. The DNA for the CDR3 is TGTGCCAGCAGTTACTCGCCCCAGGGCAACGAGCAGTACTTC.